The next 30 T cell receptor beta chains were all read from a single sample in a study of cytomegalovirus exposure and HLA in healthy donors listed by TCRdb under 2017. The library was made by the immunoSEQ multiplex PCR assay. For the multiplex PCR, a mixture combining 60 forward primers for TCR Vbeta segments and 13 reverse primers for TCR Jbeta segments was used. TCRdb re-hosts the immuneACCESS table, in-frame sequences only. Its copies lack some clones; in the studies checked, an unresolved V gene accounts for under half of them, and the cause for the rest is not known. The sample table holds some 97,000 clones, of which around 83% were seen once. Less than 1.5% of the sample is taken by the ten largest. The sample was PBMCs. The origin of the receptors is a woman aged 18 to 35 in good health and CMV-seronegative.

Regarding this clone: Germline and junction disagree at one end, which may indicate a read error. The V gene is TRBV7-6, the J gene TRBJ2-3; TRBD1 agrees at 8 bases. CDR1 and CDR2 from the germline V gene are SGHVS and FNYEAQ. This CDR3 is built from 12 residues. The CDR3 here is CASSPDRAAHYF. In DNA form, the CDR3 reads TGTGCCAGCAGCCCGGACAGGGCAGCGCATTATTTT.

The gene calls are TRBV29-1 and TRBJ1-1; no firm D call. V lost 5 bases to trimming and J lost 1 base, with 5 bases between them. This CDR3 has 11 amino acids. Germline CDR1 is SQVTM and CDR2 is ANQGSEA. CDR3 protein: CSVYRNTEAFF. CDR3 nucleotide sequence: TGCAGCGTTTACAGGAACACTGAAGCTTTCTTT.

J is TRBJ1-6 and V is TRBV7-2, with a tentative D call TRBD1 (6 bases). V dropped 5 bases and J dropped 7 bases, with 12 bases sitting between them. There are 14 residues in the CDR3. Germline V gene sequence: CDR1 SGHTA, CDR2 FQGNSA. The CDR3 DNA sequence: TGTGCCAGCAGCATACAGGGTAGGAATTCACCCCTCCACTTT. Translating gives CASSIQGRNSPLHF.

The rearrangement joins TRBV4-1 to TRBJ1-5; TRBD1 is a possible D gene (5 bases). This CDR3 is built from 15 residues. Germline-derived CDR1 and CDR2 are MGHRA and YSYEKL. V gave up 8 bases and J gave up 2 bases, with 16 bases separating them. The CDR3 DNA reads TGCGCCAGCCAATTTGGACACGGTGGCAATCAGCCCCAGCATTTT. This translates into CASQFGHGGNQPQHF.

The rearrangement links TRBV2 to TRBJ1-1; no definite D call. In germline, CDR1 is SNHLY, CDR2 FYNNEI. V dropped 0 bases and J dropped 7 bases, with 6 bases sitting between them. CDR3 length equals 12 residues. CDR3 protein: CASSEAFGEAFF. The CDR3 nucleotides are TGTGCCAGCAGTGAAGCTTTCGGTGAAGCTTTCTTT.

The V gene is TRBV19, the J gene TRBJ1-5; D is undetermined. The CDR3 totals 15 residues. Trimming removed 5 bases from V and 4 bases from J, with 15 bases in between. Per the germline V gene, CDR1 is LNHDA and CDR2 is SQIVND (reference sequence). The CDR3 DNA sequence: TGTGCCAGTAGTGAGGAGGGAGGTGGGAATCAGCCCCAGCATTTT. Translating it yields CASSEEGGGNQPQHF.

On this clone: The conserved final phenylalanine or tryptophan is absent from the CDR3, which likely points to a read error. This chain joins TRBV28 and TRBJ1-2; the D gene is possibly TRBD1 (5 bases). The CDR3 is 13 amino acids. Germline CDR1 and CDR2: MDHEN and SYDVKM. Trimming stripped 6 bases from V and 4 bases from J, with 12 bases between. The CDR3 DNA follows: TGTGCCAGCAGGAAGACAGCCGTCTATGGCTACACCCTC. It encodes CASRKTAVYGYTL.

The chain employs TRBV7-3 and TRBJ2-1, with 7 bases aligning to TRBD1. The ends lost 6 bases at V and 7 bases at J; junction bases unmatched: 12. CDR1 is SGHTA, CDR2 FQGTGA, per germline. This CDR3 has 15 residues. The CDR3: CASSRTGTVGNEQFF. The CDR3 DNA reads TGTGCCAGCAGTAGGACCGGGACAGTGGGTAATGAGCAGTTCTTC.

The chain recombines TRBV11-1 with TRBJ2-1; 10 nucleotides align to TRBD2. Germline-derived CDR1 and CDR2 are SGHAT and FQDESV (reference sequence). The CDR3 has 14 residues. J gave up 6 bases and V 6 bases, and 5 bases lay outside the gene matches. The chain's CDR3 is CASRPPSGSNEQFF. CDR3 DNA: TGTGCCAGCAGACCTCCTAGCGGGAGCAATGAGCAGTTCTTC.

This clone came up a few times. This sequence joins TRBV7-2 and TRBJ1-1, with a weak D call TRBD1 (6 bases). The V end lost 5 bases, the J end lost 3 bases, and 16 bases lay between the germline ends. Germline V gene lookup returns CDR1 SGHTA and CDR2 FQGNSA. The CDR3 extends over 15 amino acids. Here the CDR3 DNA reads TGTGCCAGCAGCCAGAAACAGGGTCGGTACACTGAAGCTTTCTTT. Protein: CASSQKQGRYTEAFF.

The chain links TRBV7-3 to TRBJ2-2; 10 positions match TRBD2. The germline V gene has CDR1 SGHTA and CDR2 FQGTGA. This CDR3 region has 15 residues. Trimming at V came to 2 bases and at J to 6 bases, leaving 3 bases not matched to a gene. The CDR3: CASSLERGGAGELFF. CDR3 bases: TGTGCCAGCAGCTTAGAGCGGGGGGGCGCCGGGGAGCTGTTTTTT.

The chain combines TRBV19 with TRBJ2-3, with D unresolved. The germline V gene has CDR1 LNHDA and CDR2 SQIVND (reference sequence). The CDR3 loop spans 15 amino acids. Trimming shortened V by 6 bases and J by 0 bases, and 13 bases separated the two germline ends. This CDR3 reads CASSAGDISTDTQYF. DNA of the CDR3: TGTGCCAGTAGCGCCGGCGACATTAGCACAGATACGCAGTATTTT.

The V call is TRBV27, the J call TRBJ2-1; 9 bases line up with TRBD2. Trimming at V came to 7 bases and at J to 4 bases, leaving 14 bases not matched to a gene. Germline assignment: CDR1 MNHEY and CDR2 SMNVEV (reference sequence). The CDR3 totals 17 residues. CDR3 DNA sequence: TGTGCCAGCAACCATTTAGCGGGAGACCGAGTTTACAATGAGCAGTTCTTC. The encoded protein is CASNHLAGDRVYNEQFF.

This chain links TRBV4-3 with TRBJ1-2, with D hard to call. In germline, CDR1 is LGHNA, CDR2 YSLEER. V was trimmed by 0 bases and J by 3 bases, leaving 11 bases between them. This CDR3 spans 15 amino acids. For the CDR3, the DNA is TGCGCCAGCAGCCAAGAGTTCTTCGGAGACTATGGCTACACCTTC. Translated, it gives CASSQEFFGDYGYTF.

The chain couples TRBV11-3 to TRBJ2-7, with D possibly matching TRBD1 (5 bases). The CDR3 runs to 13 residues. V lost 4 bases, J lost 7 bases, and 14 bases lay in between. Germline-derived CDR1 and CDR2 are SGHNT and YENEEA. This CDR3 reads CASSSDSLREQYF. The DNA for the CDR3 is TGTGCCAGCAGCTCCGACAGCCTAAGGGAGCAGTACTTC.

The chain recombines TRBV5-1 with TRBJ2-7; 7 bases map to TRBD2. Germline lookup yields CDR1 SGHRS and CDR2 YFSETQ. CDR3 length: 13 amino acids. The CDR3 coding sequence is TGCTACACATCGGGAGGCATAGCCTACGAGCAGTACTTC. Protein sequence: CYTSGGIAYEQYF.

The rearrangement joins TRBV7-8 to TRBJ2-7, with no clear D. Trimming left V 6 bases short and J 0 bases short, with 9 bases between. The CDR3 runs to 13 residues. The germline gives CDR1 SGHVS, CDR2 FQNEAQ. For the CDR3, the DNA is TGTGCCAGCAGTTTGATCAGCTCCTACGAGCAGTACTTC. It codes for CASSLISSYEQYF.

The chain employs TRBV2 and TRBJ2-5; D is uncertain. The CDR3 length is 12 residues. Germline V lookup: CDR1 SNHLY, CDR2 FYNNEI. V was shortened by 6 bases and J by 4 bases, with 9 bases between the two germline ends. This chain's CDR3 is CASSRLRETQYF. CDR3 DNA sequence: TGTGCCAGCAGCCGCCTAAGAGAGACCCAGTACTTC.

J is TRBJ2-7 and V is TRBV7-9; the D gene is possibly TRBD1 (5 bases). This CDR3 has 14 amino acids. In germline, CDR1 is SEHNR, CDR2 FQNEAQ (reference sequence). Between the trimmed V and J ends, which lost 0 bases and 7 bases, there was a span of 13 bases. The CDR3 sequence is CASSLAGAFGEQYF. DNA of the CDR3: TGTGCCAGCAGCTTAGCAGGGGCCTTCGGGGAGCAGTACTTC.

The rearrangement joins TRBV28 to TRBJ2-5, with unresolved D. Germline CDR1 and CDR2: MDHEN and SYDVKM. V shed 3 bases and J shed 1 base, with 12 bases lying between them. The CDR3 has 15 amino acids. CDR3 sequence: CASSLVGGPQETQYF. The CDR3 region has the DNA TGTGCCAGCAGTTTGGTCGGCGGCCCCCAAGAGACCCAGTACTTC.

The chain couples TRBV11-3 to TRBJ2-5; D perhaps matches TRBD1 (6 bases). CDR3 length: 15 residues. The germline V gene encodes CDR1 SGHNT and CDR2 YENEEA. With 5 bases removed from V and 0 bases from J, the gap between germline ends came to 13 bases. In nucleotides, the CDR3 is TGTGCCAGCAGCCCAGGGGCGCGGAACCAAGAGACCCAGTACTTC. Its protein is CASSPGARNQETQYF.

The chain links TRBV25-1 to TRBJ2-3; 8 nucleotides agree with TRBD1. Trimming took 8 bases from V and 6 from J; bases not matched to a gene: 7. This CDR3 has 13 residues. Germline values: CDR1 MGHDK, CDR2 SYGVNS. Here the CDR3 reads CASSRQGTDTQYF. The CDR3 nucleotides read TGTGCCAGCTCTCGACAGGGGACGGATACGCAGTATTTT.

The J gene is TRBJ2-7, the V gene TRBV7-9, with D maybe TRBD1 (5 bases). The germline V gene encodes CDR1 SEHNR and CDR2 FQNEAQ (reference sequence). V was clipped by 5 bases and J by 2 bases, with 19 bases between them. The CDR3 length is 16 residues. CDR3 bases: TGTGCCAGCAGCCCCAGGGTAGGCCCTGGACCCTACGAGCAGTACTTC. This codes for CASSPRVGPGPYEQYF.

The chain carries TRBV18 and TRBJ2-2, with TRBD1 matching 11 bases. Germline-derived CDR1 and CDR2 are KGHSH and LQKENI. This CDR3 comprises 18 residues. Trimming at V came to 3 bases and at J to 4 bases, leaving 10 bases not matched to a gene. The CDR3 DNA reads as TGTGCCAGCTCACCCCGGCGAGTCGGGACAGGGGGCACCGGGGAGCTGTTTTTT. This sequence encodes CASSPRRVGTGGTGELFF.

The chain joins TRBV5-1 to TRBJ1-1; D possibly corresponds to TRBD1 (6 bases). Trimming removed 2 bases at V and 5 bases at J, with 16 bases between. Per the germline V gene, CDR1 is SGHRS and CDR2 is YFSETQ. This CDR3 is built from 15 residues. CDR3 in amino acids: CASSFLQGPGTEAFF. The DNA of the CDR3 is TGCGCCAGCAGCTTCCTTCAGGGGCCGGGAACTGAAGCTTTCTTT.

On this clone itself: Other DNA sequences in the same sample also yield this CDR3. The gene calls are TRBV9 and TRBJ2-2; 9 bases are shared with TRBD1. V was pared by 4 bases and J by 7 bases, with 11 bases of the junction left unmatched. The CDR3 is 16 amino acids. CDR1 is SGDLS and CDR2 is YYNGEE in the germline V gene. CDR3 residues: CASSHPTGGLGGELFF. The DNA for the CDR3 is TGTGCCAGCAGCCACCCGACAGGGGGACTTGGCGGGGAGCTGTTTTTT.

The chain carries TRBV6-9 and TRBJ1-4; TRBD1 might be the D (6 bases). V dropped 6 bases and J dropped 8 bases, with 22 bases sitting between them. Germline V gives CDR1 MNHGY, CDR2 SVAAGI. The CDR3 loop spans 16 amino acids. DNA for the CDR3: TGTGCCAGCAGCCTCGAGGACAGCCCAGACGGAGAAAAACTGTTTTTT. The encoded protein is CASSLEDSPDGEKLFF.

The chain is built from TRBV29-1 and TRBJ1-2; D unresolved. The V and J ends lost 0 bases and 4 bases respectively, with 12 bases between them. CDR3 length equals 14 residues. Germline lookup yields CDR1 SQVTM and CDR2 ANQGSEA. CDR3 in amino acids: CSVEDGGRVYGYTF. CDR3 sequence (DNA): TGCAGCGTTGAAGATGGAGGGAGGGTCTATGGCTACACCTTC.

This chain joins TRBV2 and TRBJ1-2; 8 bases line up with TRBD1. J was trimmed by 6 bases and V by 3 bases; bases with no gene match: 6. Germline V gene sequence: CDR1 SNHLY, CDR2 FYNNEI. This CDR3 is 14 amino acids long. CDR3 DNA: TGTGCCAGCAGTGATTGGAACAGGGGGAATGGCTACACCTTC. Its translation is CASSDWNRGNGYTF.

J is TRBJ2-7 and V is TRBV27, with 10 bases aligning to TRBD1. CDR3 size: 18 residues. Trimming cost V 5 bases and J 1 base; bases outside gene matches: 14. Germline V gene sequence: CDR1 MNHEY, CDR2 SMNVEV (reference sequence). In DNA form, the CDR3 reads TGTGCCAGCAGTCTACGGTCTGGTCCGGACAGGGGGTCCTACGAGCAGTACTTC. Amino acids: CASSLRSGPDRGSYEQYF.